This paragraph covers one T cell receptor (beta chain) sequence. Its antigen target is currently unknown. Per-base quality was not reported, and no clone a single base away is much larger than it. The sample is drawn from a study of shared clonotypes between healthy human individuals (dated by TCRdb to 2020 to 2021). About the full investigation: The cohort comprised two women and three men aged 18 to 49 years. For each donor, three plates each were used for CD4 naive and CD4 memory, two plates were used for CD8 naive, and one plate was used for CD8 memory. Blood TCR repertoires of a handful of healthy adults were deeply sequenced to estimate repertoire size and the extent of clonotype sharing between individuals. Libraries were prepared and TCR repertoires were sequenced by different laboratories using diverse techniques, in order to increase sequencing depth and limit assay-specific biases. Each donor's leukapheresis produced roughly between roughly 0.85 and 10 billion PBMCs. Study-level results and caveats: Naive subsets generally had larger estimated clonotype richness than memory subsets did. Sampling was restricted to blood, and TCR repertoires in tissues likely differ from the TCR repertoires found in blood. Higher generation probabilities were observed for clonotypes shared by all four sorted-subset donors than for non-shared clonotypes. Based on pairwise subsampling, the degree of clonotype sharing among donors was expected to be affected by sequencing depth. Incomplete sequencing was indicated by rarefaction of sorted-subset datasets, despite the large sequencing depth. Across a few donors, approximately 4.6% of naive CD4, roughly 3.5% of naive CD8, about 2.3% of memory CD4, and about 0.4% of memory CD8 clonotypes were shared. Because the study included only a small number of donors, the genetic and exposure-history diversity represented was limited.

TCR CDR3 regions were amplified from genomic DNA by multiplex PCR using the deep immunoSEQ assay. For each cell subset, the extracted genomic DNA was distributed evenly across all wells of several immunoSEQ 96-well plates, and each plate served as one replicate. For sorted subsets, around 200 ng genomic DNA, equal to tens of thousands of T cell genomes, was loaded into each replicate PCR. The purified libraries were quantified using a Qubit 3.0 fluorometer, sized with a Bioanalyzer 2100, and then quantified again using the KAPA Library Quantification kit. Every immunoSEQ 96-well plate was sequenced on a separate single-read 150-cycle Illumina NextSeq 550 flow cell. The paper's processing steps were these. Because the immunoSEQ output held only junctional sequences and lacked quality scores, the filtering could not match the filtering applied to full-length reads. To assign V/J genes and CDR3, sequences were annotated using PyIR, a Python wrapper for IgBLAST v1.9, with IMGT germline references. Reads were removed for weak V/J assignments (E-value above 1e-6), missing CDR3, stop codons, out-of-frame junctions, or ambiguous translated residues. V3J clonotypes were defined as sequences sharing the same inferred V gene, J gene, and CDR3 amino acid sequence. Percentage overlap between repertoires was calculated by dividing the number of shared unique clonotypes by the size of the smaller repertoire. Three approaches were used to assess repertoire richness: RTK rarefaction, the Chao1 estimator, and Recon v2.1 estimates of unobserved clonotypes. OLGA was used to compute generation probabilities for all TCRbeta clonotypes that the gDNA method yielded from a few donors. In its TCRdb copy, this immuneACCESS table keeps in-frame sequences only and misses some clones. Where compared with another copy, unresolved V genes explain less than half of these, and the others have no known cause. The V and J calls and the clone size are those of that table, but D and trimming were determined from the DNA. For this sample there are approximately 710,000 clones; about 90% appear just once. The ten largest clones capture about 33% of the sample.

The donors were healthy, HIV-negative adults with no recently reported acute infections or vaccinations. Only Caucasian adults living in Nashville, Tennessee, USA were represented among the donors. CD8 memory samples consisted of magnetically selected CD45RO+ cells combined with CCR7-negative CD45RA+ effector memory (TemRA) cells. Blood was obtained by leukapheresis, after which PBMCs were separated by Ficoll-Histopaque density gradient centrifugation and cryopreserved in liquid nitrogen vapor phase. Analytical flow cytometry was used to check the purity and quantity of every magnetically sorted T cell population. From each sorted fraction, genomic DNA was isolated and quantified by UV absorbance on a Nanodrop 2000c. The receptor's source is a young man in good health. Some clones in this sample may be carry-over from other donors' samples. The sample consisted of memory CD8+ T cells from PBMCs. The sample's cell subset or site label, in plain terms: CD45RO+ cells pooled with CCR7-negative TemRA cells.

The nucleotide sequence reads as follows: TGTGCCAGCAGCCTCGAGGGACCAAACACTGAAGCTTTCTTT. Translated, this is CASSLEGPNTEAFF. The V gene is TRBV9 and the J gene is TRBJ1-1; TRBD1 is perhaps the D gene, given 5 matching bases. The CDR3 has 14 amino acids, counting the end cysteine and phenylalanine. Only the CDR3 portion is preserved as DNA: 42 bases, with reading frame beginning at the first base. V drops 4 bases and J drops 2 bases, leaving 12 bases in between. CDR1 and CDR2 were assigned from the germline V gene as SGDLS and YYNGEE.